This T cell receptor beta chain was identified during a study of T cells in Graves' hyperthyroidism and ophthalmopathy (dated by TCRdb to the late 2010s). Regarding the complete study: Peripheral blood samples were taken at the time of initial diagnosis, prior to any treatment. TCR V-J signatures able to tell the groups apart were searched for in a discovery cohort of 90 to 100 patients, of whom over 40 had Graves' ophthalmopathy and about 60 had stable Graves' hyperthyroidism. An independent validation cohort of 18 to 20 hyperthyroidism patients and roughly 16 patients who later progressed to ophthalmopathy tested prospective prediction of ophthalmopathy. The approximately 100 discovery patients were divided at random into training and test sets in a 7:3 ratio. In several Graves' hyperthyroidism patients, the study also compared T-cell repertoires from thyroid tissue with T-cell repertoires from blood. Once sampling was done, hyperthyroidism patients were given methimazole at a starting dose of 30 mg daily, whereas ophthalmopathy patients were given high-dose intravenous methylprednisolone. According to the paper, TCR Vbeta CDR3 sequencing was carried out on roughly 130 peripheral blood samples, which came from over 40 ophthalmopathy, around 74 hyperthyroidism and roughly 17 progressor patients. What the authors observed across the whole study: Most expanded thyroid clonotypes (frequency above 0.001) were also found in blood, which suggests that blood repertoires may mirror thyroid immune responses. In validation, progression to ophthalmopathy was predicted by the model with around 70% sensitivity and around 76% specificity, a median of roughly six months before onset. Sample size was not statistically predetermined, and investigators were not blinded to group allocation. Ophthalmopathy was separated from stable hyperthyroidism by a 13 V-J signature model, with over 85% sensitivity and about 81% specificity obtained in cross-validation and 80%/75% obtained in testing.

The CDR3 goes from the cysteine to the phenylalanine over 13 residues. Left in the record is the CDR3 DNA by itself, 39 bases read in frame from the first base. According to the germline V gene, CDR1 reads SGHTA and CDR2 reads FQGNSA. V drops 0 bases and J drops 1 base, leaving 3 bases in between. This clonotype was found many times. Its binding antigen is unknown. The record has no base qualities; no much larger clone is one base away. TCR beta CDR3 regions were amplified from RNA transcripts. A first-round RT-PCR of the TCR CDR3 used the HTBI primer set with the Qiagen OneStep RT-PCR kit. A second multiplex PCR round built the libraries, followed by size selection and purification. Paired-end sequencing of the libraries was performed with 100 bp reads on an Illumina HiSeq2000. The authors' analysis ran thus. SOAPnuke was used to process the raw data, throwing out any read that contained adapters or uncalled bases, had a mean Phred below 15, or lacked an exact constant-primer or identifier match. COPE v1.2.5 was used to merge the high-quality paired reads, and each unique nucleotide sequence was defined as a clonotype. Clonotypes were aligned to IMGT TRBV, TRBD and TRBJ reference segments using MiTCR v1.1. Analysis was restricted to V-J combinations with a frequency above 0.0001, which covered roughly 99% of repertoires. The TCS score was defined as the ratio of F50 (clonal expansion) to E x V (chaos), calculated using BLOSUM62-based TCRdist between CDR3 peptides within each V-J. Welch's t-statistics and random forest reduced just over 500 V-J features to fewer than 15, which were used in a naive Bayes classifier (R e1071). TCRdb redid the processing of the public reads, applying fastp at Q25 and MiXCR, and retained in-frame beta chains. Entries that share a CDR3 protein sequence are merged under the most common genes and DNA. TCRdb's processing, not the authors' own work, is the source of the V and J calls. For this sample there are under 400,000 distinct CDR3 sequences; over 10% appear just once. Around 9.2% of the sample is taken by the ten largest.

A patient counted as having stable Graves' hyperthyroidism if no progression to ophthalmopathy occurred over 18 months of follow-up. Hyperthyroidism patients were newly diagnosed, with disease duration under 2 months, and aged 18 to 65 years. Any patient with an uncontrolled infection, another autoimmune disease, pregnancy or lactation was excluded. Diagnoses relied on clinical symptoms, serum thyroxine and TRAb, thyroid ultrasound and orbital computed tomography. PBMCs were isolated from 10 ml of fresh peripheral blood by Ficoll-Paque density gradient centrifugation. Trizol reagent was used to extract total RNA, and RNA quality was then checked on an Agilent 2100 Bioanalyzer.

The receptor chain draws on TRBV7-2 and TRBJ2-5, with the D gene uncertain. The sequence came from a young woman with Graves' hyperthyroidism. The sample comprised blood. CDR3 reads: CASSLAIQETQYF. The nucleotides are TGTGCCAGCAGCTTAGCAATCCAAGAGACCCAGTACTTC.